The source of this T cell receptor beta chain is a study of OX40 agonist ivuxolimab in advanced cancers. The overall study: Averaging 60 years in age, with a range of about 23 to 90, the cohort was 65% to 85% male.

The CDR3 consists of 13 residues. The germline V gene encodes CDR1 SQVTM and CDR2 ANQGSEA. Trimming at V came to 6 bases and at J to 4 bases, leaving 8 bases not matched to a gene. Peripheral blood came from all dose cohorts at three timepoints. About this clone itself: Its antigen is unidentified.

The protocol was immunoSEQ multiplex PCR, while the TCRdb copy is restricted to in-frame clones and leaves out a portion. The data hold about 30,000 clones, with 70% to 85% observed a single time. Regarding the study as a whole: Antigens targeted by the expanded peripheral T cells were not determined.

This chain connects TRBV29-1 to TRBJ2-7; the match to TRBD1 covers 8 bases. This receptor was identified in an adult with an advanced solid tumor such as melanoma, head and neck, liver or kidney cancer. This specimen was CD4+ or CD8+ T cells sorted from blood, taken in a trial of the OX40 agonist ivuxolimab. This CDR3 reads CSVYYRGSYEQYF. CDR3 nucleotides: TGCAGCGTCTATTACAGGGGGTCGTACGAGCAGTACTTC.